This T cell receptor beta chain was found in a study of blood T cell repertoires in COVID-19. Study as a whole: PBMCs, B-cell-depleted T cells, or T cells were the source of the cDNA or gDNA that made up the material.

The CDR3 spans 15 residues. Trimming removed 2 bases from V and 4 bases from J; junction bases left unmatched: 4. The V gene's germline CDR1 is SGHTA and CDR2 FQGTGA. Only in-frame clones appear in the TCRdb table, and some are missing; sequencing was by immunoSEQ multiplex PCR. The data hold over 250,000 clones, with roughly nine tenths observed a single time. The study drew participants aged roughly 18 to 89 years from 24 US areas. Clinical history as reported by participants underpinned cohort assignment. Two negative PCRs, clearance, or symptom resolution were required of recovered Cohort 3 donors.

The chain recombines TRBV7-3 with TRBJ2-1; 8 nucleotides agree with TRBD2. Sequencing was done on a sample of PBMCs or T cells enriched from blood (not recorded which). This sequence was found in a woman between 18 and 29 years old who had recovered from COVID-19. The CDR3 here is CASSLGPSGYNEQFF. DNA for the CDR3: TGTGCCAGCAGCTTAGGCCCTAGCGGGTACAATGAGCAGTTCTTC. The full variable domain, rest sourced from reference TRBV7-3 and TRBJ2-1, is GAGVSQTPSNKVTEKGKYVELRCDPISGHTALYWYRQSLGQGPEFLIYFQGTGAADDSGLPNDRFFAVRPEGSVSTLKIQRTERGDSAVYLCASSLGPSGYNEQFFGPGTRLTVL.